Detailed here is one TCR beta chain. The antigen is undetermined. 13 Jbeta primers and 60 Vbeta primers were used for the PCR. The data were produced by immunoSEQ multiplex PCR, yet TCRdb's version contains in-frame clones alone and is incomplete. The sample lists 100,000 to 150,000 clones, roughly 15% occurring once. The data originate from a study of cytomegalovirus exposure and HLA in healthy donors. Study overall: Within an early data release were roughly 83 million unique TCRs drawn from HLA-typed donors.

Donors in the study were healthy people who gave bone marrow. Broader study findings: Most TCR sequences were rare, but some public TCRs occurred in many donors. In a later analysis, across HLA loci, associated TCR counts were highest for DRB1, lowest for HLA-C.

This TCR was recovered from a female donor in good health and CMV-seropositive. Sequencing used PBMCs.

The CDR3 DNA is TGTGCCTGGAGTGTATTTGTCGGGGGCTACACCTTC. Its translation: CAWSVFVGGYTF. The chain recombines TRBV30 with TRBJ1-2; D call uncertain. CDR1 GTSNPN and CDR2 SVGIG come from the germline V gene (reference sequence). The CDR3 spans 12 residues. V was clipped by 0 bases and J by 8 bases, with 10 bases between them.